The present T cell receptor beta chain was sequenced within a study of T-cell memory formation after mild COVID-19. This CDR3 spans 16 amino acids. Trimming took 5 bases from V and 9 from J; bases not matched to a gene: 13. Comments on this clonotype: Its antigen is unknown.

Regarding the study as a whole: Clones contracting across day 15 to 85 had a balanced CD4/CD8 profile; later expanding clones leaned CD4+.

TCRdb ran MiXCR on the 5' RACE reads and lists one entry per CDR3 protein. In the table there are about 200,000 distinct CDR3 sequences, 15% to 20% of which are singletons. The sample consisted of PBMCs or a T cell subset sorted from them (not recorded which). This TCR was recovered from an adult woman who had mild COVID-19 (a few samples of this study predate the infection). Cell type and time point are not known. The chain employs TRBV12-3 or TRBV12-4 and TRBJ2-6, with 7 bases lining up with TRBD1. CDR3 amino acids: CASSPPGWGTVNVLTF. CDR3 DNA sequence: TGTGCCAGCAGTCCCCCCGGGTGGGGGACAGTCAACGTCCTGACTTTC.